The clone carrying this T cell receptor beta chain came up a few times. The time point denotes: patch test 1, 2 weeks after DPC sensitization. The treatment: therapeutic diphenylcyclopropenone sensitization with weekly scalp DPC. The CDR3 length is 14 residues. J gave up 14 bases and V 6 bases, and 10 bases lay outside the gene matches. Germline CDR1 SGHTA, CDR2 FQGNSA. The data derive from a study of human T cells and chemical hapten exposure. Via MiXCR, TCRdb re-called the RACE reads, giving one row per CDR3 protein. The profile shows approximately 71,000 distinct CDR3 sequences, roughly 9.8% of them singletons.

The chain links TRBV7-2 to TRBJ2-4, with 13 bases fitting TRBD2. This receptor was taken from a woman aged 35 to 49 with alopecia areata. Some clones in this sample may be carry-over from other donors' samples. The sequenced sample was whole blood, obtained in connection with sensitization to the hapten diphenylcyclopropenone (DPC). In nucleotides, the CDR3 is TGTGCCAGCAGTTTTGGGGGACTAGCGGGGTTTGAGTACTTC. Protein: CASSFGGLAGFEYF.